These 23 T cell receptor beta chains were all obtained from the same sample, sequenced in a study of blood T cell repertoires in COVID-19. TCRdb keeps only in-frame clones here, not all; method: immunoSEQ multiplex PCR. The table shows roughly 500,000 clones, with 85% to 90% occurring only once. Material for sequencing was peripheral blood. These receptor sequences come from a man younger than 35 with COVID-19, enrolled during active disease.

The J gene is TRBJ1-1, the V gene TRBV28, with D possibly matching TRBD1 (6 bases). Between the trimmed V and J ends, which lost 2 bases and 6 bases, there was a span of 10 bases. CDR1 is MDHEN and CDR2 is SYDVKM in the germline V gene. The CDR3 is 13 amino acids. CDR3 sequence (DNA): TGTGCCAGCAGTTTACCCGGACAGCCTGAAGCTTTCTTT. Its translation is CASSLPGQPEAFF.

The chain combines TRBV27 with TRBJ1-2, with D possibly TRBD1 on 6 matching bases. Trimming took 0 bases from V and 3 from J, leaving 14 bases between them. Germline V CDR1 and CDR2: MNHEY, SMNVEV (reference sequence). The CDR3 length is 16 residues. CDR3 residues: CASSLSIDRRYYGYTF. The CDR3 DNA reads TGTGCCAGCAGTTTATCCATCGACAGGCGATACTATGGCTACACCTTC.

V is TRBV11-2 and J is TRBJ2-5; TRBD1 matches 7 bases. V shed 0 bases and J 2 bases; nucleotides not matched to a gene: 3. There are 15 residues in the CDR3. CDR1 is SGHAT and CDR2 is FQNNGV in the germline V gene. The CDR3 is CASSLEQGFQETQYF. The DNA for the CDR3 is TGTGCCAGCAGCTTAGAACAGGGGTTTCAAGAGACCCAGTACTTC.

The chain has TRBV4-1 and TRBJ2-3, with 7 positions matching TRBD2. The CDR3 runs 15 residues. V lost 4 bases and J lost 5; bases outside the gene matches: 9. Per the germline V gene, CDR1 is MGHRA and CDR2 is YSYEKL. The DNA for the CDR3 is TGCGCCAGCAGCCCGTGGGGGAGGGCGGTAGATACGCAGTATTTT. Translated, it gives CASSPWGRAVDTQYF.

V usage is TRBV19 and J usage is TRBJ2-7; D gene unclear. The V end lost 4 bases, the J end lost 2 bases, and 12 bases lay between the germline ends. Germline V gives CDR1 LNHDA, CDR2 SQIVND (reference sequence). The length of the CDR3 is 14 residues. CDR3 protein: CASSTPGFPYEQYF. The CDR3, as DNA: TGTGCCAGTAGTACCCCCGGGTTCCCCTACGAGCAGTACTTC.

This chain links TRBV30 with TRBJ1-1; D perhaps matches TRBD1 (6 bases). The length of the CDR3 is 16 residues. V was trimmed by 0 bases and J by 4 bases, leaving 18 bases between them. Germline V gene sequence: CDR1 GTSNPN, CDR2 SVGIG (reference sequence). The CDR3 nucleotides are TGTGCCTGGAGTGTACTCGGAACAGGGTTGGTCACTGAAGCTTTCTTT. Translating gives CAWSVLGTGLVTEAFF.

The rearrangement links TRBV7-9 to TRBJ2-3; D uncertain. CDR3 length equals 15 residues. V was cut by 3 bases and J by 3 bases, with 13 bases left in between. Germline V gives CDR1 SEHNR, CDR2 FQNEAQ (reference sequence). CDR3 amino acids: CASSFRSGGTDTQYF. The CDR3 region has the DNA TGTGCCAGCAGCTTCCGATCAGGTGGGACAGATACGCAGTATTTT.

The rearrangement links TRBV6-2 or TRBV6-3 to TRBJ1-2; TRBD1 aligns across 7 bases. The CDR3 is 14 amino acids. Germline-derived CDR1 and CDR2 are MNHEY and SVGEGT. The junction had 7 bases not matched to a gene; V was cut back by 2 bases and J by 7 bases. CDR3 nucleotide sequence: TGTGCCAGCAGTTACGACAGGGCCCTGGGTGGCTACACCTTC. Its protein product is CASSYDRALGGYTF.

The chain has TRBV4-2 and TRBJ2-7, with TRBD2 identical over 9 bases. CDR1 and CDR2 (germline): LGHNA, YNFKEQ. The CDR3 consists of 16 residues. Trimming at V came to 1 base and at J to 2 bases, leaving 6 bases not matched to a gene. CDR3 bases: TGTGCCAGCAGCCAAGGGGGCGGCGGGAGGGCCTACGAGCAGTACTTC. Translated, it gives CASSQGGGGRAYEQYF.

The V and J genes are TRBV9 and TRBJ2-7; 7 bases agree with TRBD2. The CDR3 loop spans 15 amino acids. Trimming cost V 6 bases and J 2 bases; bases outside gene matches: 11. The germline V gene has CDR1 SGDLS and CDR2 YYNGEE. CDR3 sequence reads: CASTPGLAETYEQYF. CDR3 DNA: TGTGCCAGCACCCCCGGCCTAGCGGAAACCTACGAGCAGTACTTC.

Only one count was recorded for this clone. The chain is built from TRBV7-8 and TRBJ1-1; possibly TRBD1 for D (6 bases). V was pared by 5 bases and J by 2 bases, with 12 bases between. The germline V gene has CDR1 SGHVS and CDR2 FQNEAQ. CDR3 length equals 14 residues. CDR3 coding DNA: TGTGCCAGCAGCAGAACAGGGTCCAACACTGAAGCTTTCTTT. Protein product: CASSRTGSNTEAFF.

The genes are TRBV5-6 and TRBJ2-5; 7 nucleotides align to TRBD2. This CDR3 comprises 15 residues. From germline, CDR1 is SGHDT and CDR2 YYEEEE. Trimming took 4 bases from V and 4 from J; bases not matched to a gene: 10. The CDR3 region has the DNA TGTGCCAGCAGCAGGGGAGGACTAGGTAGAGAGACCCAGTACTTC. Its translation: CASSRGGLGRETQYF.

CDR3 region: CASTQWGVEGGNIQYF. The CDR3 DNA sequence: TGTGCCAGCACCCAGTGGGGTGTGGAGGGAGGAAACATTCAGTACTTC. The chain has TRBV7-8 and TRBJ2-4; the D gene is possibly TRBD2 (6 bases). The CDR3 has 16 amino acids. The germline V gene encodes CDR1 SGHVS and CDR2 FQNEAQ. V lost 7 bases to trimming and J lost 6 bases, with 22 bases between them. Based on the CDR3 plus reference TRBV7-8 and TRBJ2-4, the full variable domain is GAGVSQSPRYKVAKRGQDVALRCDPISGHVSLFWYQQALGQGPEFLTYFQNEAQLDKSGLPSDRFFAERPEGSVSTLKIQRTQQEDSAVYLCASTQWGVEGGNIQYFGAGTRLSVL.

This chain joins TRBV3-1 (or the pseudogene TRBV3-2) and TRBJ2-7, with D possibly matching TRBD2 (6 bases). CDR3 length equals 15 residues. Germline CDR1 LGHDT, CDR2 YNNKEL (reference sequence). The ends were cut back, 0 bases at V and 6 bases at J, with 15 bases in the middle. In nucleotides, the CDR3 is TGTGCCAGCAGCCAAGAAGATAGGGGACTGGGCGAGCAGTACTTC. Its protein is CASSQEDRGLGEQYF.

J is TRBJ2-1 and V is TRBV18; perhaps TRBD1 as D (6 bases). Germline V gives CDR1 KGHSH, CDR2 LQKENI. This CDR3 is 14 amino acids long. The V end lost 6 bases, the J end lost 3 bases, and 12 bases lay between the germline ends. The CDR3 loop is CASSTWGLYNEQFF. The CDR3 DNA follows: TGTGCCAGCTCTACCTGGGGGCTCTACAATGAGCAGTTCTTC.

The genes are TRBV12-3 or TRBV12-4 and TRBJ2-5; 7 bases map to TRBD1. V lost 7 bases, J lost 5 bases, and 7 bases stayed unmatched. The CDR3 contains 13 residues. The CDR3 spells CASTAQGMETQYF. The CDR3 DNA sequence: TGTGCCAGCACCGCACAGGGGATGGAGACCCAGTACTTC.

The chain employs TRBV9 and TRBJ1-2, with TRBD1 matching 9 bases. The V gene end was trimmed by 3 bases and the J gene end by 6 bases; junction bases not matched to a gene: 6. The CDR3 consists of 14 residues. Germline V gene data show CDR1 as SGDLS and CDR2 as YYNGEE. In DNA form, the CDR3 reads TGTGCCAGCAGCGAGGGGACAGGGAGGGATGGCTACACCTTC. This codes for CASSEGTGRDGYTF.

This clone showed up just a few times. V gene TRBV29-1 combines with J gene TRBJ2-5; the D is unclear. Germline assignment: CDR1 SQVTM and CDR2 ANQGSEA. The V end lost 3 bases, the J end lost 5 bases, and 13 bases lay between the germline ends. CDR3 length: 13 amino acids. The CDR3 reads CSVDSSGWETQYF. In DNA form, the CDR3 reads TGCAGCGTTGACTCCTCCGGGTGGGAGACCCAGTACTTC.

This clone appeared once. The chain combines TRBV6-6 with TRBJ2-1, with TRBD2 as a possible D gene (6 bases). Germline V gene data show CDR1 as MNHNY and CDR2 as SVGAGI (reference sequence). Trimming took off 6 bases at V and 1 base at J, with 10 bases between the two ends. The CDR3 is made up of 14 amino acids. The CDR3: CASRELASYNEQFF. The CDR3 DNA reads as TGTGCCAGCAGGGAACTAGCATCCTACAATGAGCAGTTCTTC.

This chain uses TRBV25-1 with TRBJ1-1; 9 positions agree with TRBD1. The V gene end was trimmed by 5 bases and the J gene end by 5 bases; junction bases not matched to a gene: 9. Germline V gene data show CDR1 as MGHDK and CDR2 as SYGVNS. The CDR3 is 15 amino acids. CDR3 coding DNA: TGTGCCAGCAGTCAGACCGGACAGGGGAGAACTGAAGCTTTCTTT. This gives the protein CASSQTGQGRTEAFF.

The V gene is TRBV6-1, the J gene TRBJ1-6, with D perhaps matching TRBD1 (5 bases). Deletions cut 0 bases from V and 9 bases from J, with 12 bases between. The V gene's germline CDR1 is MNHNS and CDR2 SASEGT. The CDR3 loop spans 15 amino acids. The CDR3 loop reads CASSEAQGVGSPLHF. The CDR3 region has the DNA TGTGCCAGCAGTGAAGCCCAGGGCGTAGGTTCACCCCTCCACTTT.

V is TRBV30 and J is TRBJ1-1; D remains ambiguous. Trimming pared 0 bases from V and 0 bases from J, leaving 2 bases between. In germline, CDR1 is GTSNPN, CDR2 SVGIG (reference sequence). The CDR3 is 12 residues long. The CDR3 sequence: CAWSVMNTEAFF. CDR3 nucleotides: TGTGCCTGGAGTGTTATGAACACTGAAGCTTTCTTT.

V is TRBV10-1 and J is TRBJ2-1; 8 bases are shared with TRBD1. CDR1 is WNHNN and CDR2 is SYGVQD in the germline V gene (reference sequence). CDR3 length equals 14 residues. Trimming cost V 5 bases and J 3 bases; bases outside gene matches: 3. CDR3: CASSWTGNYNEQFF. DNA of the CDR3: TGCGCCAGCAGTTGGACAGGGAACTACAATGAGCAGTTCTTC.